This TCR beta chain was sequenced during a study of identical twins. As regards this clonotype: Its antigen is not identified.

Overall study findings and caveats: Partial confounding of zero-insertion analyses by invariant MAIT and iNKT cells was possible.

From the 5' RACE reads, TCRdb called clonotypes with MiXCR, one entry per CDR3 protein. The sample contains 470,000 or so distinct CDR3 sequences, 24% of which appear only once. J gave up 7 bases and V 5 bases, and 8 bases lay outside the gene matches. The CDR3 sequence is 13 residues long. Germline V lookup: CDR1 SGHAT, CDR2 FQNNGV. The same data also contributed to another study, on T cells expressing NK-cell markers. As that report states: Beta-chain profiling covered CD3+CD56+NKG2C+, CD3+CD56+NKG2C- and CD3+CD56-NKG2C+ sorted subsets. Several experiments added an anti-gamma-delta TCR antibody to sort only alpha-beta TCR T cells.

The chain employs TRBV11-2 and TRBJ2-7; 7 nucleotides line up with TRBD2. The receptor's source is a woman between 18 and 29 years old in good health. The source material was CD4+ T cells sorted from blood. The CDR3 protein is CASSPKRGREQYF. As DNA, the CDR3 is TGTGCCAGCAGCCCGAAGCGGGGCAGGGAGCAGTACTTC. Looking up the rest from reference TRBV11-2 and TRBJ2-7 gives the full variable domain: EAGVAQSPRYKIIEKRQSVAFWCNPISGHATLYWYQQILGQGPKLLIQFQNNGVVDDSQLPKDRFSAERLKGVDSTLKIQPAKLEDSAVYLCASSPKRGREQYFGPGTRLTVT.